This entry is about one T cell receptor (beta chain). Germline-derived CDR1 and CDR2 are SEHNR and FQNEAQ (reference sequence). This CDR3 has 14 residues. V shed 5 bases, J shed 6 bases, and the junction held 9 bases outside the gene matches. This record belongs to a study of blood T cell repertoires in COVID-19. As for the study in general: Acute and convalescent COVID-19 specimens originated in the United States, Italy and Spain. T cells, B-cell-depleted T cells, or PBMCs provided the cDNA or gDNA that served as material.

In the source study's methods: Using reference gene primer amplification, nucleated cell counts were estimated. Assay used: immunoSEQ multiplex PCR; TCRdb lists only in-frame clones, some missing. V, J and clone size are taken as reported in that table, and D and trimming were inferred from the DNA itself. The sample has about 440,000 clones, about nine tenths seen once. Patients of the Seattle cohort, enrolled during active infection, were followed longitudinally. The chain couples TRBV7-9 to TRBJ1-2; 7 bases line up with TRBD1. The TCR originated in a woman aged 45-65 years with COVID-19, enrolled during active disease. The sample comprised peripheral blood. The CDR3 DNA is TGTGCCAGCAGCGCAGGGACAGCGTCTAATGGCTACACCTTC. Translation gives CASSAGTASNGYTF.